This passage covers 30 T cell receptor beta chains from one sample sequenced in a study of cytomegalovirus exposure and HLA in healthy donors. The PCR had 60 Vbeta and 13 Jbeta primers. Generated by immunoSEQ multiplex PCR, the TCRdb table keeps only in-frame clones and is missing some. This table holds around 120,000 clones, 75% to 90% found once. The material sequenced was PBMCs. The source is a man aged 30 to 45 in good health and CMV-seronegative.

The chain carries TRBV6-5 and TRBJ2-7, with 7 bases that match TRBD2. In germline, CDR1 is MNHEY, CDR2 SVGAGI. The length of the CDR3 is 13 residues. The trim removed 6 bases at V and 3 bases at J, leaving 5 bases unmatched. CDR3 nucleotide sequence: TGTGCCAGCAGCCCCGGGACTAACTACGAGCAGTACTTC. Encoded protein: CASSPGTNYEQYF.

This chain uses TRBV5-1 with TRBJ1-1; 9 bases align to TRBD1. The CDR3 sequence is 16 residues long. Trimming took 2 bases from V and 4 from J; bases not matched to a gene: 9. Germline V gene sequence: CDR1 SGHRS, CDR2 YFSETQ. The chain's CDR3 is CASSLPQGAKGTEAFF. The CDR3 DNA follows: TGCGCCAGCAGCTTACCACAGGGGGCGAAAGGCACTGAAGCTTTCTTT.

This chain joins TRBV6-5 and TRBJ2-7; D gene uncertain. CDR3 length: 14 amino acids. Trimming removed 6 bases at V and 2 bases at J, with 14 bases between. The germline CDR1 and CDR2 sequences are MNHEY and SVGAGI. Written as DNA, the CDR3 is TGTGCCAGCAGACCAACAGTAGACGCCTACGAGCAGTACTTC. It encodes CASRPTVDAYEQYF.

The chain has TRBV19 and TRBJ1-5; 9 bases are shared with TRBD1. Germline lookup yields CDR1 LNHDA and CDR2 SQIVND (reference sequence). Trimming removed 7 bases from V and 7 bases from J; junction bases left unmatched: 14. CDR3 length: 16 amino acids. The CDR3 DNA sequence: TGTGCCAGTACCAGGGACAGGGTGCAGTGGATGCAGCCCCAGCATTTT. It encodes CASTRDRVQWMQPQHF.

The CDR3 region has the DNA TGTGCCAGCAGCGTATTCGGGGCTAGCGGGACTGGGGCCAACGTCCTGACTTTC. It specifies CASSVFGASGTGANVLTF. This chain connects TRBV9 to TRBJ2-6; 9 bases map to TRBD2. CDR1 SGDLS and CDR2 YYNGEE come from the germline V gene. The CDR3 consists of 18 residues. V trimming: 1 base; J trimming: 2 bases; junction bases outside the gene matches: 7. Complete variable domain (other parts from reference TRBV9 and TRBJ2-6): DSGVTQTPKHLITATGQRVTLRCSPRSGDLSVYWYQQSLDQGLQFLIQYYNGEERAKGNILERFSAQQFPDLHSELNLSSLELGDSALYFCASSVFGASGTGANVLTFGAGSRLTVL.

The chain employs TRBV7-9 and TRBJ1-2; perhaps TRBD1 as D (5 bases). The germline gives CDR1 SEHNR, CDR2 FQNEAQ (reference sequence). The V gene lost 4 bases and the J gene lost 4 bases, with 16 bases spanning the gap. This CDR3 has 15 amino acids. The CDR3 region is CASSSTVAGIYGYTF. The CDR3 region has the DNA TGTGCCAGCAGCTCCACCGTCGCAGGGATCTATGGCTACACCTTC.

The V gene is TRBV5-1, the J gene TRBJ2-1, with D perhaps matching TRBD2 (5 bases). Germline V gene lookup returns CDR1 SGHRS and CDR2 YFSETQ. This CDR3 contains 16 residues. Trimming took 0 bases from V and 3 from J, leaving 13 bases between them. The CDR3 coding sequence is TGCGCCAGCAGCTTGGAGGGAGCGGCCGTCTACAATGAGCAGTTCTTC. This sequence encodes CASSLEGAAVYNEQFF.

The chain combines TRBV29-1 with TRBJ2-3; D may be TRBD1 (5 bases). This CDR3 region has 13 residues. The V and J ends lost 2 bases and 4 bases respectively, with 10 bases between them. Looked up from germline, CDR1 is SQVTM and CDR2 is ANQGSEA. The CDR3 sequence is CSVEQGFPDTQYF. In nucleotides, the CDR3 is TGCAGCGTTGAACAGGGTTTCCCAGATACGCAGTATTTT.

The V call is TRBV7-9, the J call TRBJ2-3; weak D call: TRBD1 (5 bases). V lost 2 bases and J lost 1, with 7 bases in between. Germline loops: CDR1 SEHNR, CDR2 FQNEAQ (reference sequence). This CDR3 comprises 14 residues. CDR3 bases: TGTGCCAGCAGCTTATCGACAGGCACAGATACGCAGTATTTT. This sequence encodes CASSLSTGTDTQYF.

The chain couples TRBV6-5 to TRBJ2-6; D unresolved. Germline CDR1 is MNHEY and CDR2 is SVGAGI. The CDR3 is 15 residues long. The V end lost 5 bases, the J end lost 0 bases, and 8 bases lay between the germline ends. CDR3 sequence: CASSPSDSGANVLTF. The CDR3 coding sequence is TGTGCCAGCAGTCCATCAGACTCTGGGGCCAACGTCCTGACTTTC.

The chain employs TRBV5-1 and TRBJ1-2; possible D gene TRBD1, 5 bases. The germline CDR1 and CDR2 sequences are SGHRS and YFSETQ. This CDR3 is 14 amino acids long. The V end lost 2 bases, the J end lost 2 bases, and 10 bases lay between the germline ends. The chain's CDR3 is CASSLTTGNYGYTF. In nucleotides, the CDR3 is TGCGCCAGCAGCTTAACTACAGGAAACTATGGCTACACCTTC. Supplemented by reference TRBV5-1 and TRBJ1-2, the full variable domain reads KAGVTQTPRYLIKTRGQQVTLSCSPISGHRSVSWYQQTPGQGLQFLFEYFSETQRNKGNFPGRFSGRQFSNSRSEMNVSTLELGDSALYLCASSLTTGNYGYTFGSGTRLTVV.

This chain connects TRBV18 to TRBJ1-2; D is undetermined. V dropped 3 bases and J dropped 4 bases, with 12 bases sitting between them. Germline-derived CDR1 and CDR2 are KGHSH and LQKENI. This CDR3 comprises 14 residues. CDR3 nucleotide sequence: TGTGCCAGCTCACCTCAAGGAGCCATCTATGGCTACACCTTC. As protein: CASSPQGAIYGYTF.

The V call is TRBV4-3, the J call TRBJ1-5; 8 bases map to TRBD1. J gave up 7 bases and V 0 bases, and 8 bases lay outside the gene matches. This CDR3 contains 16 residues. Germline V lookup: CDR1 LGHNA, CDR2 YSLEER. CDR3 in amino acids: CASSQDGGQGGQPQHF. CDR3 in DNA: TGCGCCAGCAGCCAAGACGGAGGACAGGGCGGACAGCCCCAGCATTTT.

The rearrangement uses TRBV6-5 and TRBJ2-3, with 10 bases that match TRBD1. V gave up 4 bases and J gave up 4 bases; unmatched junction bases: 5. CDR3 length: 15 amino acids. In germline, CDR1 is MNHEY, CDR2 SVGAGI. Written as DNA, the CDR3 is TGTGCCAGCAGTTGGAGGGACAGGGGATCAGATACGCAGTATTTT. The encoded protein is CASSWRDRGSDTQYF.

V is TRBV10-2 and J is TRBJ2-7, with TRBD1 matching over 7 bases. The germline gives CDR1 WSHSY, CDR2 SAAADI. Trimming took 10 bases from V and 6 from J; bases not matched to a gene: 21. The CDR3 is 16 amino acids. CDR3 sequence reads: CATSRPRQGNPLEQYF. The DNA of the CDR3 is TGCGCCACCTCTCGACCCAGACAGGGTAACCCCCTCGAGCAGTACTTC.

As concerns this clone: The germline gene is not matched at one end of the junction; a read error may be the cause. The same CDR3 arises from other DNA sequences in this sample as well. This chain links TRBV6-5 with TRBJ2-7, with 9 bases lining up with TRBD1. CDR1 is MNHEY and CDR2 is SVGAGI in the germline V gene. The CDR3 has 15 residues. CDR3 in DNA: TGTGCCAGCAGCTACTCGGACAGGGGAATCTACGAGCAGTACTTC. Translated: CASSYSDRGIYEQYF.

This clone was seen a few times. The V call is TRBV20-1, the J call TRBJ2-5; D is unclear. V was shortened by 5 bases and J by 5 bases, with 3 bases between the two germline ends. Germline V gives CDR1 DFQATT, CDR2 SNEGSKA (reference sequence). This CDR3 contains 9 residues. The CDR3 nucleotides read TGCAGTGCTCCGGAGACCCAGTACTTC. It specifies CSAPETQYF.

V and J are TRBV5-1 and TRBJ1-3; 8 bases map to TRBD1. Germline CDR1 and CDR2: SGHRS and YFSETQ. V lost 3 bases and J lost 1; bases outside the gene matches: 6. The CDR3 extends over 16 amino acids. DNA for the CDR3: TGCGCCAGCAGCTCTGGGACAGGTTATTCTGGAAACACCATATATTTT. Its protein is CASSSGTGYSGNTIYF.

The chain recombines TRBV9 with TRBJ2-7; 8 nucleotides line up with TRBD2. Germline V CDR1 and CDR2: SGDLS, YYNGEE. CDR3 length equals 15 residues. Trimming cost V 3 bases and J 12 bases; bases outside gene matches: 17. CDR3 residues: CASSAGGLAGRTLYF. The CDR3 nucleotides are TGTGCCAGCAGCGCCGGGGGGCTAGCGGGTCGGACCCTGTACTTC.

The genes are TRBV7-3 and TRBJ1-2; TRBD1 agrees at 8 bases. CDR1 and CDR2 from the germline V gene are SGHTA and FQGTGA. The J segment lost 7 bases and the V segment lost 4 bases, leaving 11 bases of the junction unmatched. The CDR3 is made up of 15 amino acids. CDR3 loop: CASSSSRTGQGGYTF. For the CDR3, the DNA is TGTGCCAGCAGCTCCTCTCGGACAGGGCAGGGTGGCTACACCTTC.

This chain connects TRBV30 to TRBJ2-3; a possible D gene is TRBD1 (6 bases). The CDR3 sequence is 11 residues long. V lost 2 bases and J 9 bases, leaving 9 bases between the germline ends. Germline CDR1 reads GTSNPN; CDR2 reads SVGIG (reference sequence). The CDR3 DNA is TGTGCCTGGAGTAGACAGGACACGCAGTATTTT. This sequence encodes CAWSRQDTQYF.

For the CDR3, the DNA is TGTGCCAGCTCAGCGAATCCGGGGGGCGCGAGCTATGGCTACACCTTC. Translating it yields CASSANPGGASYGYTF. V usage is TRBV18 and J usage is TRBJ1-2; the D gene is possibly TRBD1 (6 bases). The V end lost 5 bases, the J end lost 4 bases, and 20 bases lay between the germline ends. The CDR3 extends over 16 amino acids. The germline gives CDR1 KGHSH, CDR2 LQKENI.

V usage is TRBV19 and J usage is TRBJ1-2; possibly TRBD1 for D (5 bases). Germline CDR1 LNHDA, CDR2 SQIVND (reference sequence). V gave up 0 bases and J gave up 1 base, with 12 bases separating them. CDR3 size: 16 residues. In DNA form, the CDR3 reads TGTGCCAGTAGTATAGAAGACAGTACTATTAACTATGGCTACACCTTC. Translated: CASSIEDSTINYGYTF.

The chain joins TRBV7-2 to TRBJ2-5; the match to TRBD1 covers 9 bases. The DNA end favors TRBJ2-7, so the J call may be wrong. Germline CDR1 reads SGHTA; CDR2 reads FQGNSA. CDR3 length equals 14 residues. For the CDR3, the DNA is TGTGCCAGCAGCTCGGGACAGGGATTCGGCGAGCAGTACTTC. It yields the protein CASSSGQGFGEQYF.

The rearrangement links TRBV7-8 to TRBJ1-5, with D maybe TRBD1 (5 bases). The germline V gene has CDR1 SGHVS and CDR2 FQNEAQ. The CDR3 loop spans 16 amino acids. Trimming shortened V by 1 base and J by 2 bases, and 12 bases separated the two germline ends. In nucleotides, the CDR3 is TGTGCCAGCAGCTTAGGATGGGCCAGGGGCAATCAGCCCCAGCATTTT. It is translated as CASSLGWARGNQPQHF.

This clone has more than one count but fewer than ten. This chain joins TRBV7-2 and TRBJ2-4; 8 bases match TRBD1. The V gene's germline CDR1 is SGHTA and CDR2 FQGNSA. The CDR3 sequence is 17 residues long. With V trimmed by 5 bases and J by 6 bases, 15 bases remained unmatched. The CDR3 sequence is CASSPRSGQGLRNIQYF. The DNA of the CDR3 is TGTGCCAGCAGCCCACGATCCGGACAGGGATTGAGAAACATTCAGTACTTC.

This clone was seen a few times. V is TRBV6-5 and J is TRBJ1-5; 7 nucleotides line up with TRBD1. Trimming removed 3 bases from V and 3 bases from J; junction bases left unmatched: 5. Looked up from germline, CDR1 is MNHEY and CDR2 is SVGAGI. The CDR3 is made up of 15 amino acids. The CDR3 sequence is CASSYPQGDNQPQHF. In DNA, the CDR3 is TGTGCCAGCAGTTATCCGCAGGGGGACAATCAGCCCCAGCATTTT.

This chain connects TRBV6-1 to TRBJ2-7; D ambiguous. Germline values: CDR1 MNHNS, CDR2 SASEGT. The V end lost 1 base, the J end lost 2 bases, and 12 bases lay between the germline ends. CDR3 length: 15 residues. The CDR3 DNA reads as TGTGCCAGCAGTGAAGACAATTCTCCACCCTACGAGCAGTACTTC. It specifies CASSEDNSPPYEQYF.

The J gene is TRBJ2-1, the V gene TRBV9, with TRBD1 matching over 8 bases. Germline assignment: CDR1 SGDLS and CDR2 YYNGEE. Trimming took 5 bases from V and 0 from J; bases not matched to a gene: 7. The CDR3 totals 16 residues. This CDR3 reads CASSEDRVSSYNEQFF. The CDR3 nucleotides are TGTGCCAGCAGTGAGGACAGGGTGAGCTCCTACAATGAGCAGTTCTTC.

This chain connects TRBV9 to TRBJ1-1; TRBD1 might be the D (6 bases). V was trimmed by 0 bases and J by 1 base, leaving 7 bases between them. Germline assignment: CDR1 SGDLS and CDR2 YYNGEE. This CDR3 comprises 14 residues. CDR3 nucleotides: TGTGCCAGCAGCGTAGGACAGGAGAACACTGAAGCTTTCTTT. Protein: CASSVGQENTEAFF.